The next 28 T cell receptor beta chains were all read from a single sample in a study of cytomegalovirus exposure and HLA in healthy donors. The repertoire was sequenced with immunoSEQ multiplex PCR; TCRdb's copy has only in-frame clones and lacks some. Of about 240,000 clones in the sample, 70% to 90% were seen once. The sequenced sample consisted of PBMCs. All receptors derive from a woman in her twenties or thirties in good health and CMV-seropositive.

This chain links TRBV27 with TRBJ2-1, with 9 bases fitting TRBD2. Germline V lookup: CDR1 MNHEY, CDR2 SMNVEV (reference sequence). J gave up 9 bases and V 0 bases, and 9 bases lay outside the gene matches. The CDR3 length is 16 residues. The CDR3 DNA reads TGTGCCAGCAGTTTATCAGGGGACGCGGGAGGGGGTGAGCAGTTCTTC. This codes for CASSLSGDAGGGEQFF.

This chain uses TRBV5-1 with TRBJ2-7, with TRBD2 matching 8 bases. Germline V CDR1 and CDR2: SGHRS, YFSETQ. The CDR3 is 15 amino acids. Trimming cost V 0 bases and J 4 bases; bases outside gene matches: 6. The CDR3 region has the DNA TGCGCCAGCAGCTTGGGGGCTAGCGGGCCATACGAGCAGTACTTC. It specifies CASSLGASGPYEQYF.

This clone occurred a few times. The chain joins TRBV7-3 to TRBJ2-3; D may be TRBD2 (5 bases). V dropped 5 bases and J dropped 3 bases, with 9 bases sitting between them. The CDR3 has 13 residues. From germline, CDR1 is SGHTA and CDR2 FQGTGA. CDR3 sequence (DNA): TGTGCCAGCAGCCGGACGGGAACAGATACGCAGTATTTT. Its translation is CASSRTGTDTQYF.

In regard to this clone: This specimen includes other DNA sequences encoding the same CDR3. The chain couples TRBV6-1 to TRBJ1-2; 8 bases are a match to TRBD1. This CDR3 is built from 14 residues. The germline CDR1 and CDR2 sequences are MNHNS and SASEGT. Trimming took 3 bases from V and 4 from J; bases not matched to a gene: 4. CDR3 sequence: CASSDGGQGYGYTF. The CDR3 DNA reads as TGTGCCAGCAGTGACGGCGGACAGGGCTATGGCTACACCTTC.

The DNA for the CDR3 is TGTGCCAGCAGTTTATTCCCACAGTCCTACGAGCAGTACTTC. Its protein is CASSLFPQSYEQYF. The chain uses TRBV28 and TRBJ2-7; D is unresolved. V was pared by 1 base and J by 1 base, with 8 bases between. Per germline, CDR1 MDHEN and CDR2 SYDVKM. The CDR3 runs 14 residues.

The chain employs TRBV11-1 and TRBJ2-2, with 12 bases identical to TRBD2. V was clipped by 2 bases and J by 1 base; unmatched bases: 5. Germline V gene lookup returns CDR1 SGHAT and CDR2 FQDESV (reference sequence). This CDR3 is 18 amino acids long. DNA of the CDR3: TGTGCCAGCAGCTTAAGAGTACTAGCGGGAGGGAACACCGGGGAGCTGTTTTTT. Encoded protein: CASSLRVLAGGNTGELFF.

The chain recombines TRBV7-9 with TRBJ2-7; no definite D call. The germline V and J ends were trimmed by 1 base and 2 bases, with 6 bases remaining between them. The V gene's germline CDR1 is SEHNR and CDR2 FQNEAQ (reference sequence). The CDR3 extends over 13 amino acids. CDR3 region: CASSLGGPYEQYF. The CDR3 bases are TGTGCCAGCAGCTTAGGAGGCCCCTACGAGCAGTACTTC.

The chain has TRBV19 and TRBJ2-1, with 9 bases matching TRBD1. V shed 6 bases, J shed 8 bases, and the junction held 11 bases outside the gene matches. This CDR3 has 15 amino acids. CDR1 and CDR2 from the germline V gene are LNHDA and SQIVND (reference sequence). The DNA for the CDR3 is TGTGCCAGTAGAGTCGACGGACAGGGGCTGGATGAGCAGTTCTTC. This sequence encodes CASRVDGQGLDEQFF.

V gene TRBV19 combines with J gene TRBJ2-7, with 8 nucleotides matching TRBD2. V was clipped by 5 bases and J by 7 bases; unmatched bases: 13. The V gene's germline CDR1 is LNHDA and CDR2 SQIVND (reference sequence). The CDR3 contains 15 residues. The CDR3 is CASSVTSNSGVEQYF. DNA for the CDR3: TGTGCCAGTAGTGTTACATCTAATAGCGGGGTGGAGCAGTACTTC.

This clone was picked up many times. This chain uses TRBV19 with TRBJ1-4; tentative D call: TRBD1 (5 bases). The germline CDR1 and CDR2 sequences are LNHDA and SQIVND (reference sequence). This CDR3 contains 14 residues. V lost 9 bases and J 3 bases, leaving 14 bases between the germline ends. In DNA, the CDR3 is TGTGCCAGCCCCCTCAGGGCGGCTAATGAAAAACTGTTTTTT. Translation gives CASPLRAANEKLFF.

The CDR3 DNA sequence: TGTGCCTGGAGTGTGGGGGGTCTCGTCACAGATACGCAGTATTTT. Encoded protein: CAWSVGGLVTDTQYF. The chain combines TRBV30 with TRBJ2-3; the D gene is possibly TRBD2 (6 bases). The germline gives CDR1 GTSNPN, CDR2 SVGIG (reference sequence). V was pared by 0 bases and J by 2 bases, with 12 bases between. The CDR3 extends over 15 amino acids.

The J gene is TRBJ2-1, the V gene TRBV6-1; 8 positions agree with TRBD1. The CDR3 loop spans 16 amino acids. From germline, CDR1 is MNHNS and CDR2 SASEGT. J lost 8 bases, V lost 0 bases, and 9 bases had no gene match. CDR3 in amino acids: CASSEAGTGGFDEQFF. In DNA, the CDR3 is TGTGCCAGCAGTGAAGCCGGGACAGGTGGGTTTGATGAGCAGTTCTTC.

This clone was detected once. The V call is TRBV2, the J call TRBJ1-2; 9 nucleotides align to TRBD1. CDR1 is SNHLY, CDR2 FYNNEI, per germline. V shed 6 bases, J shed 5 bases, and the junction held 13 bases outside the gene matches. The CDR3 contains 16 residues. The CDR3 loop is CASSRDRVIAGYGYTF. In DNA, the CDR3 is TGTGCCAGCAGCCGGGACAGGGTTATTGCGGGGTATGGCTACACCTTC.

The V call is TRBV2, the J call TRBJ2-7, with 8 bases fitting TRBD1. From germline, CDR1 is SNHLY and CDR2 FYNNEI. The CDR3 extends over 14 amino acids. J was trimmed by 3 bases and V by 5 bases; bases with no gene match: 6. The CDR3 loop is CASSRQGIDYEQYF. The CDR3 DNA is TGTGCCAGCAGTCGACAGGGGATCGACTACGAGCAGTACTTC.

This rearrangement joins TRBV4-2 to TRBJ2-7; TRBD2 agrees at 9 bases. This CDR3 has 16 residues. Germline V gene data show CDR1 as LGHNA and CDR2 as YNFKEQ. The V and J ends lost 2 bases and 4 bases, in that order; junction bases with no gene match: 9. CDR3 region: CASSQLSVAGDYEQYF. CDR3 sequence (DNA): TGTGCCAGCAGCCAACTGTCAGTAGCGGGAGATTACGAGCAGTACTTC.

This sequence joins TRBV1 and TRBJ2-1; TRBD2 was called by the table and not checked on the DNA. TRBV1 is recorded as a pseudogene. The CDR3 has 19 residues. CDR3 DNA sequence: TGCACCAGCAGCCAAGATTGGGCTAGCGCGACGCTGAATGGAGATGAGCAGTTCTTC. Translating it yields CTSSQDWASATLNGDEQFF.

This clone has just a few counts. V and J are TRBV6-5 and TRBJ2-1, with 12 bases that match TRBD2. After removal of 6 bases from V and 2 bases from J, the junction contained 2 bases not matched to a gene. Germline CDR1 and CDR2: MNHEY and SVGAGI. This CDR3 spans 15 amino acids. The CDR3 nucleotides read TGTGCCAGCAGGCGGACTAGCGGGACCTACAATGAGCAGTTCTTC. Translated: CASRRTSGTYNEQFF.

V usage is TRBV28 and J usage is TRBJ1-5; 8 nucleotides align to TRBD1. V was clipped by 8 bases and J by 3 bases; unmatched bases: 18. Per the germline V gene, CDR1 is MDHEN and CDR2 is SYDVKM. The CDR3 is 18 amino acids. The chain's CDR3 is CASGLLGQALSYNQPQHF. CDR3 sequence (DNA): TGTGCCAGCGGGCTGCTGGGACAGGCGTTAAGTTACAATCAGCCCCAGCATTTT. Filled out from reference TRBV28 and TRBJ1-5, the complete variable domain reads DVKVTQSSRYLVKRTGEKVFLECVQDMDHENMFWYRQDPGLGLRLIYFSYDVKMKEKGDIPEGYSVSREKKERFSLILESASTNQTSMYLCASGLLGQALSYNQPQHFGDGTRLSIL.

The chain recombines TRBV25-1 with TRBJ2-1; TRBD2 agrees at 7 bases. Germline lookup yields CDR1 MGHDK and CDR2 SYGVNS. The CDR3 contains 13 residues. V lost 4 bases and J lost 8; bases outside the gene matches: 5. This CDR3 is CASSVQAGHEQFF. The DNA for the CDR3 is TGTGCCAGCAGTGTCCAAGCGGGACATGAGCAGTTCTTC. The full variable domain, rest sourced from reference TRBV25-1 and TRBJ2-1, is EADIYQTPRYLVIGTGKKITLECSQTMGHDKMYWYQQDPGMELHLIHYSYGVNSTEKGDLSSESTVSRIRTEHFPLTLESARPSHTSQYLCASSVQAGHEQFFGPGTRLTVL.

This clone was detected once. This chain uses TRBV4-1 with TRBJ1-1; tentatively, D is TRBD1 (5 bases). V was cut by 0 bases and J by 1 base, with 12 bases left in between. The CDR3 covers 16 residues. Germline V gives CDR1 MGHRA, CDR2 YSYEKL. The DNA of the CDR3 is TGCGCCAGCAGCCAAGAGGGCAGGGCCCAGAACACTGAAGCTTTCTTT. Translating gives CASSQEGRAQNTEAFF.

The chain links TRBV5-1 to TRBJ2-7; 9 bases map to TRBD1. J gave up 5 bases and V 4 bases, and 7 bases lay outside the gene matches. Germline lookup yields CDR1 SGHRS and CDR2 YFSETQ. This CDR3 has 14 residues. Here the CDR3 reads CASSTGQGLDEQYF. CDR3 bases: TGCGCCAGCAGCACAGGACAGGGGCTGGACGAGCAGTACTTC.

The rearrangement joins TRBV7-3 to TRBJ2-1, with 7 bases that match TRBD2. The CDR3 spans 15 residues. After removal of 5 bases from V and 8 bases from J, the junction contained 12 bases not matched to a gene. The germline V gene has CDR1 SGHTA and CDR2 FQGTGA. DNA of the CDR3: TGTGCCAGCAGCGGCGGGAGTTTGCCAACCGATGAGCAGTTCTTC. Amino acid sequence: CASSGGSLPTDEQFF.

The chain uses TRBV29-1 and TRBJ1-2; D unclear. This CDR3 contains 12 residues. Germline CDR1 SQVTM, CDR2 ANQGSEA. Deletions cut 6 bases from V and 0 bases from J, with 8 bases between. The CDR3 loop is CSVSISNYGYTF. The CDR3 nucleotides are TGCAGCGTGTCAATTTCTAACTATGGCTACACCTTC.

The chain recombines TRBV27 with TRBJ2-2; 9 nucleotides match TRBD1. Germline CDR1 reads MNHEY; CDR2 reads SMNVEV (reference sequence). V was clipped by 10 bases and J by 5 bases; unmatched bases: 8. The CDR3 loop spans 14 amino acids. CDR3: CAKRQGVYTGELFF. CDR3 DNA sequence: TGTGCCAAAAGACAGGGGGTTTATACCGGGGAGCTGTTTTTT.

The chain is built from TRBV10-3 and TRBJ2-7; 7 bases align to TRBD1. The germline V gene has CDR1 ENHRY and CDR2 SYGVKD. CDR3 length: 13 residues. V trimming: 6 bases; J trimming: 5 bases; junction bases outside the gene matches: 7. The CDR3 loop is CAISTGTANEQYF. The CDR3 DNA reads as TGTGCCATCAGCACCGGGACAGCAAACGAGCAGTACTTC.

The chain combines TRBV1 with TRBJ1-5; TRBD1, the table's D call, lacks a check against the DNA. TRBV1 is a known pseudogene. This CDR3 is 18 amino acids long. CDR3 amino acids: CTSSQGDRKELLHQPQHF. CDR3 coding DNA: TGCACCAGCAGCCAAGGGGACAGGAAGGAACTTTTACATCAGCCCCAGCATTTT.

The J gene is TRBJ2-7, the V gene TRBV30, with 10 bases fitting TRBD1. Germline lookup yields CDR1 GTSNPN and CDR2 SVGIG (reference sequence). This CDR3 region has 15 residues. Trimming removed 0 bases from V and 1 base from J; junction bases left unmatched: 3. In DNA form, the CDR3 reads TGTGCCTGGAGTGTCGGGACAGGGGTATCCTACGAGCAGTACTTC. The encoded protein is CAWSVGTGVSYEQYF.

This chain uses TRBV7-3 with TRBJ2-2; TRBD2 agrees at 8 bases. This CDR3 is built from 14 residues. The germline V gene encodes CDR1 SGHTA and CDR2 FQGTGA. J lost 5 bases, V lost 2 bases, and 1 base had no gene match. DNA of the CDR3: TGTGCCAGCAGCTTACGGGAGGGAACCGGGGAGCTGTTTTTT. It is translated as CASSLREGTGELFF.